This TCR beta chain was sequenced in a study of cytomegalovirus exposure and HLA in healthy donors. The PCR employed 60 Vbeta primers together with 13 Jbeta primers. TCRdb keeps only in-frame clones here, not all; method: immunoSEQ multiplex PCR. The sample includes around 120,000 clones, about 79% of them seen just once. Germline assignment: CDR1 SGHRS and CDR2 YFSETQ. This CDR3 is 19 amino acids long. Unmatched junction bases numbered 15, after V lost 0 bases and J lost 3 bases. Points from the study as a whole: For cytomegalovirus status, the classifier reportedly gave diagnoses with high specificity and sensitivity. Sequencing depth roughly uniform across donors was assumed in presence/absence analyses. Associated with cytomegalovirus, according to the listing, were around 160 TCR beta chains.

In its sample, this clone was seen a few times. Its antigen is not known. This receptor was identified in a man aged 50 to 60 in good health and CMV-seropositive. Sequences were obtained from PBMCs. The V call is TRBV5-1, the J call TRBJ2-7; 10 bases agree with TRBD1. This chain's CDR3 is CASSLVADRGFLRNYEQYF. DNA for the CDR3: TGCGCCAGCAGCTTGGTGGCGGACAGGGGGTTCCTTCGTAACTACGAGCAGTACTTC. Using reference TRBV5-1 and TRBJ2-7 for the parts outside the CDR3, the full variable domain is KAGVTQTPRYLIKTRGQQVTLSCSPISGHRSVSWYQQTPGQGLQFLFEYFSETQRNKGNFPGRFSGRQFSNSRSEMNVSTLELGDSALYLCASSLVADRGFLRNYEQYFGPGTRLTVT.